This entry lists 21 T cell receptor beta chains sequenced from one sample in a study of control samples from healthy donors and cancer patients. Using immunoSEQ multiplex PCR, the repertoire was profiled, and TCRdb retains in-frame clones only, with some absent. The table shows around 110,000 clones, with around 89% occurring only once. The sequencing sample was made of blood. The receptors derive from a woman in her seventies in good health.

In this sample, this clone turned up a few times. This chain joins TRBV7-9 and TRBJ2-2; 10 bases map to TRBD2. Germline CDR1 reads SEHNR; CDR2 reads FQNEAQ (reference sequence). The V gene end was trimmed by 5 bases and the J gene end by 0 bases; junction bases not matched to a gene: 3. This CDR3 contains 16 residues. DNA of the CDR3: TGTGCCAGCAGCCGGACTAGCGGTTCGAACACCGGGGAGCTGTTTTTT. This codes for CASSRTSGSNTGELFF.

The chain links TRBV6-2 or TRBV6-3 to TRBJ2-6, with D hard to call. Germline V gene data show CDR1 as MNHEY and CDR2 as SVGEGT. The CDR3 extends over 11 amino acids. Between the trimmed V and J ends, which lost 2 bases and 12 bases, there was a span of 5 bases. The CDR3 loop is CASSYSFVLTF. The DNA for the CDR3 is TGTGCCAGCAGTTACAGTTTCGTCCTGACTTTC.

The DNA of the CDR3 is TGTGCCACCAGCCCTCACCCGGGACAGGGAGGAAATGAGCAGTTCTTC. It codes for CATSPHPGQGGNEQFF. The chain is built from TRBV24-1 and TRBJ2-1; TRBD1 matches at 9 bases. The V and J ends lost 7 bases and 7 bases, in that order; junction bases with no gene match: 13. The CDR3 length is 16 residues. CDR1 is KGHDR and CDR2 is SFDVKD in the germline V gene.

The CDR3 sequence is CASSLEAPGGGYTF. The CDR3 nucleotides read TGCGCCAGCAGCTTGGAGGCTCCGGGAGGTGGCTACACCTTC. This chain joins TRBV5-1 and TRBJ1-2; unclear D gene. This CDR3 is 14 amino acids long. Germline V CDR1 and CDR2: SGHRS, YFSETQ. Trimming pared 0 bases from V and 7 bases from J, leaving 13 bases between.

The genes are TRBV9 and TRBJ2-3, with D maybe TRBD1 (6 bases). Deletions cut 0 bases from V and 2 bases from J, with 13 bases between. This CDR3 region has 16 residues. Germline CDR1 is SGDLS and CDR2 is YYNGEE. The CDR3 sequence is CASSVGGTRITDTQYF. DNA for the CDR3: TGTGCCAGCAGCGTAGGGGGGACAAGAATCACAGATACGCAGTATTTT.

This sequence joins TRBV7-8 and TRBJ2-2, with 9 bases lining up with TRBD1. Germline lookup yields CDR1 SGHVS and CDR2 FQNEAQ. This CDR3 has 16 amino acids. Trimming at V came to 5 bases and at J to 2 bases, leaving 6 bases not matched to a gene. The CDR3: CASSLVGQGNTGELFF. The CDR3 nucleotides read TGTGCCAGCAGCCTTGTGGGACAGGGAAACACCGGGGAGCTGTTTTTT.

On this clone: This specimen includes other DNA sequences encoding the same CDR3. The rearrangement links TRBV6-6 to TRBJ1-4; the D is unclear. The CDR3 spans 11 residues. V was clipped by 0 bases and J by 8 bases, with 1 base between them. CDR1 and CDR2 (germline): MNHNY, SVGAGI (reference sequence). The CDR3 protein is CASSYSEKLFF. CDR3 sequence (DNA): TGTGCCAGCAGTTACTCAGAAAAACTGTTTTTT.

This clone was counted once. The rearrangement uses TRBV5-1 and TRBJ2-5; TRBD1 agrees at 11 bases. Looked up from germline, CDR1 is SGHRS and CDR2 is YFSETQ. The ends lost 4 bases at V and 4 bases at J; junction bases unmatched: 9. The CDR3 is 16 amino acids. Here the CDR3 DNA reads TGCGCCAGCAGCGGGGGGACAGGGGGTTTTGGAGAGACCCAGTACTTC. Its translation: CASSGGTGGFGETQYF.

CDR3 DNA: TGTGCCAGCACAGGGGGGACAGCCACTTCTGCTGAAGCTTTCTTT. Protein: CASTGGTATSAEAFF. This chain links TRBV2 with TRBJ1-1; the match to TRBD1 covers 7 bases. V lost 7 bases, J lost 6 bases, and 14 bases stayed unmatched. The CDR3 runs 15 residues. Germline V lookup: CDR1 SNHLY, CDR2 FYNNEI.

V gene TRBV7-3 combines with J gene TRBJ2-1, with 7 nucleotides matching TRBD2. The germline gives CDR1 SGHTA, CDR2 FQGTGA. V was pared by 4 bases and J by 4 bases, with 7 bases of the junction left unmatched. CDR3 length: 15 amino acids. Here the CDR3 reads CASSSAWGGYNEQFF. The CDR3 region has the DNA TGTGCCAGCAGCTCAGCCTGGGGGGGATACAATGAGCAGTTCTTC.

The chain joins TRBV6-6 to TRBJ2-7; 10 nucleotides line up with TRBD1. The V gene's germline CDR1 is MNHNY and CDR2 SVGAGI (reference sequence). This CDR3 region has 15 residues. The V segment lost 5 bases and the J segment 1 base; nucleotides outside the gene matches: 5. The CDR3 loop is CASSPPDRGSYEQYF. CDR3 DNA: TGTGCCAGCAGTCCCCCGGACAGGGGGTCCTACGAGCAGTACTTC.

The chain links TRBV12-3 or TRBV12-4 to TRBJ1-1; D gene unclear. Trimming took 10 bases from V and 5 from J, leaving 14 bases between them. This CDR3 is 12 amino acids long. The CDR3 sequence is CATITGPTEAFF. The CDR3 DNA follows: TGTGCCACCATCACTGGTCCGACTGAAGCTTTCTTT.

The V gene is TRBV27, the J gene TRBJ2-7, with D hard to call. The germline V gene encodes CDR1 MNHEY and CDR2 SMNVEV (reference sequence). The ends were cut back, 0 bases at V and 9 bases at J, with 12 bases in the middle. This CDR3 region has 13 residues. Written as DNA, the CDR3 is TGTGCCAGCAGTTTATCGGACGGGTTCGCGCAGTACTTC. It yields the protein CASSLSDGFAQYF.

The chain carries TRBV5-8 and TRBJ1-5, with D uncertain. The CDR3 is 16 amino acids. With 3 bases removed from V and 9 bases from J, the gap between germline ends came to 22 bases. Germline CDR1 is SGHTS and CDR2 is YDEGEE. CDR3 amino acids: CASSSATGLVIRPQHF. CDR3 bases: TGTGCCAGCAGCTCGGCGACGGGCCTCGTGATTAGGCCCCAGCATTTT.

The J gene is TRBJ1-1, the V gene TRBV6-1; D remains unclear. Germline CDR1 is MNHNS and CDR2 is SASEGT. The CDR3 spans 15 residues. Trimming took off 2 bases at V and 0 bases at J, with 10 bases between the two ends. CDR3 sequence reads: CASSEWATLNTEAFF. The CDR3 region has the DNA TGTGCCAGCAGTGAATGGGCTACCCTGAACACTGAAGCTTTCTTT.

This chain uses TRBV6-6 with TRBJ2-1; 8 nucleotides agree with TRBD1. This CDR3 region has 15 residues. Germline values: CDR1 MNHNY, CDR2 SVGAGI (reference sequence). The V and J ends lost 6 bases and 0 bases, in that order; junction bases with no gene match: 4. The CDR3 loop reads CASRYDRGSYNEQFF. The CDR3 DNA sequence: TGTGCCAGCAGGTATGACAGGGGCTCCTACAATGAGCAGTTCTTC.

The genes are TRBV6-1 and TRBJ1-5; D not resolved. V was trimmed by 3 bases and J by 2 bases, leaving 11 bases between them. The CDR3 is made up of 15 amino acids. Germline V CDR1 and CDR2: MNHNS, SASEGT. CDR3 protein: CASSDKKKGNQPQHF. CDR3 coding DNA: TGTGCCAGCAGTGACAAAAAGAAGGGCAATCAGCCCCAGCATTTT.

The J gene is TRBJ1-6, the V gene TRBV2, with a tentative D call TRBD1 (6 bases). The CDR3 contains 13 residues. Trimming shortened V by 10 bases and J by 10 bases, and 17 bases separated the two germline ends. The germline gives CDR1 SNHLY, CDR2 FYNNEI. CDR3 residues: CATRGAPGSPLHF. The CDR3 DNA reads as TGTGCCACTAGGGGGGCCCCTGGGTCACCCCTCCACTTT.

The V and J genes are TRBV4-1 and TRBJ2-2; no definite D call. V dropped 0 bases and J dropped 7 bases, with 12 bases sitting between them. The V gene's germline CDR1 is MGHRA and CDR2 YSYEKL. The CDR3 contains 15 residues. CDR3 loop: CASSQDSSFGGELFF. In nucleotides, the CDR3 is TGCGCCAGCAGCCAAGATTCTAGTTTTGGCGGGGAGCTGTTTTTT.

The V call is TRBV5-1, the J call TRBJ2-5; perhaps D is TRBD1 or TRBD2 (5 bases each). Trimming stripped 4 bases from V and 2 bases from J, with 12 bases between. From germline, CDR1 is SGHRS and CDR2 YFSETQ. The CDR3 contains 14 residues. Here the CDR3 DNA reads TGCGCCAGCAGCCTCACGGGGCCGCAAGAGACCCAGTACTTC. Amino acids: CASSLTGPQETQYF.

The chain uses TRBV24-1 and TRBJ2-1, with D hard to call. The germline CDR1 and CDR2 sequences are KGHDR and SFDVKD. Trimming stripped 1 base from V and 6 bases from J, with 12 bases between. This CDR3 comprises 15 residues. For the CDR3, the DNA is TGTGCCACCAGTGATTTCCTGCGTTACCCCAATGAGCAGTTCTTC. The encoded protein is CATSDFLRYPNEQFF.